Described below is a single T cell receptor beta chain sequence and its context. Its antigen is still unknown. The source of the sample is a study of T cells after yellow fever vaccination. Study in general: Low-cell-number fractions were prepared with SMART-Seq v4 Ultra Low Input.

Researchers made TCR cDNA using 5'RACE template switching, and this step added a universal primer site and UMIs. In TCRdb, the 5' RACE reads were re-called with MiXCR into one record per CDR3 protein. The table has 320,000 or so distinct CDR3 sequences, 7% to 9% seen once; the top ten hold 17%. Study outcomes and limitations: Abundant clonotypes from the bulk population could have been carried over as contaminants into FACS-sorted repertoires.

The ends were cut back, 8 bases at V and 8 bases at J, with 13 bases in the middle. Germline V lookup: CDR1 DFQATT, CDR2 SNEGSKA (reference sequence). The CDR3 is 12 amino acids. This receptor was obtained from a man between 18 and 29 years old who received the YFV17D yellow fever vaccine. The material was PBMCs, obtained about 49 days after the first yellow fever vaccination. The chain is built from TRBV20-1 and TRBJ1-6; TRBD1 is a possible D gene (6 bases). CDR3 sequence reads: CSTRDTDSPLHF. The CDR3 DNA is TGCAGTACTCGGGACACAGATTCACCCCTCCACTTT.